Detailed here is one T cell receptor (beta chain). Its antigen remains unknown. The sample originates from a study of T cell responses to AZD1222 COVID-19 vaccine. Repertoires were generated with immunoSEQ multiplex PCR, while TCRdb's copy carries only in-frame clones and drops some. The data contain roughly 120,000 clones, around 90% of them seen just once; the ten biggest clones take up approximately 7.9%. Trimming shortened V by 4 bases and J by 4 bases, and 12 bases separated the two germline ends. The CDR3 is made up of 14 amino acids. The germline V gene encodes CDR1 MNHEY and CDR2 SMNVEV (reference sequence). Whole-study results and caveats: There were mostly white British donors and more females than males, and clonal diversity was possibly underestimated.

This TCR derives from an adult in good health. Sequenced here: peripheral blood, sampled on day 0 of AZD1222 vaccination. The chain links TRBV27 to TRBJ2-3; a weak D match, TRBD1 (5 bases). This CDR3 is CASSWQGSPDTQYF. The CDR3 coding sequence is TGTGCCAGCAGTTGGCAGGGTTCACCAGATACGCAGTATTTT.